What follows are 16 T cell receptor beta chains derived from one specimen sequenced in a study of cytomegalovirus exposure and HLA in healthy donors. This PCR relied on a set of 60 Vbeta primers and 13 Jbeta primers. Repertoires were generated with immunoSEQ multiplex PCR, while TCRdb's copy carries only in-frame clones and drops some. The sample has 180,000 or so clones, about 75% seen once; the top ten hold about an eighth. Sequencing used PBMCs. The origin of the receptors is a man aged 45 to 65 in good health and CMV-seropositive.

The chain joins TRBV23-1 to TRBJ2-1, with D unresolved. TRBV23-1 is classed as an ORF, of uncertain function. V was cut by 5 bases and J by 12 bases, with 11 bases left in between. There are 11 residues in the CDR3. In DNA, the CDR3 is TGCGCCAGCAGTGGTTATAGTTGGCAGTTCTTC. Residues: CASSGYSWQFF.

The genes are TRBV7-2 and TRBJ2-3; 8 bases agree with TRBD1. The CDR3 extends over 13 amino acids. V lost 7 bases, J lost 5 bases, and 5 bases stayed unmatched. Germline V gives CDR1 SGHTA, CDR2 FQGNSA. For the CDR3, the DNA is TGTGCCAGCATTGGACAGGGTGAAGATACGCAGTATTTT. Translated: CASIGQGEDTQYF. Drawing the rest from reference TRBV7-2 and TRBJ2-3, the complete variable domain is GAGVSQSPSNKVTEKGKDVELRCDPISGHTALYWYRQSLGQGLEFLIYFQGNSAPDKSGLPSDRFSAERTGGSVSTLTIQRTQQEDSAVYLCASIGQGEDTQYFGPGTRLTVL.

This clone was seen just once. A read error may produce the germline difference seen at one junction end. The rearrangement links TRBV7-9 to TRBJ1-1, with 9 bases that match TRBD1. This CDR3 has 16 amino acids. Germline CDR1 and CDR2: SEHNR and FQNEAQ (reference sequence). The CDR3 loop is CSSSLEGQGSRAEAFF. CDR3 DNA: TGTTCCAGCAGCCTGGAGGGACAGGGTAGTAGGGCTGAAGCTTTCTTT. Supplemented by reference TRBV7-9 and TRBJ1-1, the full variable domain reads DTGVSQNPRHKITKRGQNVTFRCDPISEHNRLYWYRQTLGQGPEFLTYFQNEAQLEKSRLLSDRFSAERPKGSFSTLEIQRTEQGDSAMYLCSSSLEGQGSRAEAFFGQGTRLTVV.

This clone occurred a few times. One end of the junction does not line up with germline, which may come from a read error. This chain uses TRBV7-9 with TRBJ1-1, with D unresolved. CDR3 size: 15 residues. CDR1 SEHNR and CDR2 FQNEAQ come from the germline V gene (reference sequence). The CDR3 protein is CSSSPLIGVNTEAFF. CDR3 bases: TGTTCCAGCAGCCCCCTAATCGGGGTTAACACTGAAGCTTTCTTT. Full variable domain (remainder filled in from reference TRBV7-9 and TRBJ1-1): DTGVSQNPRHKITKRGQNVTFRCDPISEHNRLYWYRQTLGQGPEFLTYFQNEAQLEKSRLLSDRFSAERPKGSFSTLEIQRTEQGDSAMYLCSSSPLIGVNTEAFFGQGTRLTVV.

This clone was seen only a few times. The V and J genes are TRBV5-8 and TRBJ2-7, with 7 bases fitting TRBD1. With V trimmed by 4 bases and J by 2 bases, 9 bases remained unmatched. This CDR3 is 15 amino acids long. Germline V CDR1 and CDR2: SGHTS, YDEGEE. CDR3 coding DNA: TGTGCCAGCAGCCCTGAGACAGGGAAAACCTACGAGCAGTACGTC. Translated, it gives CASSPETGKTYEQYV.

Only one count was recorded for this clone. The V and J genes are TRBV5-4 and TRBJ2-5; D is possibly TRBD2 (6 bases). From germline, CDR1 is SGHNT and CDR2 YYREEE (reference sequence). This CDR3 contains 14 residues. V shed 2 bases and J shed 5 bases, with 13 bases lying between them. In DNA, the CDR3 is TGTGCCAGCAGCTTTAGCGGTGGTGTCGAGACCCAGTACTTC. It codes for CASSFSGGVETQYF.

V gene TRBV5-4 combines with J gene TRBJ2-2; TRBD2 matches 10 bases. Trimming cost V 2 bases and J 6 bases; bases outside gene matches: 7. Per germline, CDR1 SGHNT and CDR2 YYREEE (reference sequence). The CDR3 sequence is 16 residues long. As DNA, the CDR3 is TGTGCCAGCAGCTTTGGCTCGCTAGCGGGGGCCGGGGAGCTGTTTTTT. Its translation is CASSFGSLAGAGELFF. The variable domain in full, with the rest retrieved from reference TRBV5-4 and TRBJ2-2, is ETGVTQSPTHLIKTRGQQVTLRCSSQSGHNTVSWYQQALGQGPQFIFQYYREEENGRGNFPPRFSGLQFPNYSSELNVNALELDDSALYLCASSFGSLAGAGELFFGEGSRLTVL.

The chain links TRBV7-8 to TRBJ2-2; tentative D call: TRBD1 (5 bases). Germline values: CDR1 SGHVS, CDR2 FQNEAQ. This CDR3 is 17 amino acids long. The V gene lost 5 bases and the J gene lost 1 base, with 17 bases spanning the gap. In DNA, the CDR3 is TGTGCCAGCAGCCCCGCCGAAGGACAAAGGAACACCGGGGAGCTGTTTTTT. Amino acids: CASSPAEGQRNTGELFF.

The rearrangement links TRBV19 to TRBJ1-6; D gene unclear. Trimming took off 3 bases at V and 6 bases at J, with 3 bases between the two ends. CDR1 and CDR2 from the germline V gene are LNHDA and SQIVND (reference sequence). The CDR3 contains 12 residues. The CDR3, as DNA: TGTGCCAGTAGTATCGGTAATTCACCCCTCCACTTT. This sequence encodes CASSIGNSPLHF.

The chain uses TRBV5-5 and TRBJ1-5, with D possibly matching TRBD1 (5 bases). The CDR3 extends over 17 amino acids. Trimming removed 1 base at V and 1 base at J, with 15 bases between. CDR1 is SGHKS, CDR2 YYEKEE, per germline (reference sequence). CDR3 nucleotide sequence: TGTGCCAGCAGCTTGATTGCTTGGGGGGGGAGCAATCAGCCCCAGCATTTT. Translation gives CASSLIAWGGSNQPQHF.

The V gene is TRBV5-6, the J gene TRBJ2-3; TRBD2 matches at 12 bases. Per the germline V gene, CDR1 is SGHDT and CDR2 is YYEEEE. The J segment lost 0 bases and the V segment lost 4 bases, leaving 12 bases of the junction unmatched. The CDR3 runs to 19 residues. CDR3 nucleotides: TGTGCCAGCAGCCGTGGACTAGCGGGGTCGCGTATTAGCACAGATACGCAGTATTTT. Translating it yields CASSRGLAGSRISTDTQYF.

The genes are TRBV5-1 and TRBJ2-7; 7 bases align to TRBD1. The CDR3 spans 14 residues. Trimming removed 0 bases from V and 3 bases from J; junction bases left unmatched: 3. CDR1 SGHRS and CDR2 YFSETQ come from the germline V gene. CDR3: CASSLATGDYEQYF. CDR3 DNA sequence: TGCGCCAGCAGCTTGGCCACAGGGGACTACGAGCAGTACTTC.

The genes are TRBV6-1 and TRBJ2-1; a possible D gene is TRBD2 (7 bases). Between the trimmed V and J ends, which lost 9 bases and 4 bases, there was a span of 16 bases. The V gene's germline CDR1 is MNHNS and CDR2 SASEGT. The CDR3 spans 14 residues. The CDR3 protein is CASWRGGQYNEQFF. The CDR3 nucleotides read TGTGCCAGTTGGCGCGGGGGCCAATACAATGAGCAGTTCTTC.

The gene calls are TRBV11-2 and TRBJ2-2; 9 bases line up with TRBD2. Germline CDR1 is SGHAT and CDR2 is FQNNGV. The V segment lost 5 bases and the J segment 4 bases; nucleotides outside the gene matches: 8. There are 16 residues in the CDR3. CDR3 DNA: TGTGCCAGCAGCCCCCGGCGGGGGGGCCTCACCGGGGAGCTGTTTTTT. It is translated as CASSPRRGGLTGELFF.

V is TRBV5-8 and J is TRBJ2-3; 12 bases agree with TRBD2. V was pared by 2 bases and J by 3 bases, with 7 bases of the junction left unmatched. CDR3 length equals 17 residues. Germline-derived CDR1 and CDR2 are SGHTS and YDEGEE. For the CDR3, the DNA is TGTGCCAGCAGCTTAGCACTAGCGGGGGGACCGACAGATACGCAGTATTTT. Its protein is CASSLALAGGPTDTQYF.

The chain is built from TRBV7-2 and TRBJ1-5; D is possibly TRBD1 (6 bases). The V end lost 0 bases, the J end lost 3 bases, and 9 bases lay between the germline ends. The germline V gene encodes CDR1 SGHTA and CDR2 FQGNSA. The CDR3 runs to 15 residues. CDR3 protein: CASSLATGNNQPQHF. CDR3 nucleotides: TGTGCCAGCAGCTTAGCAACAGGGAACAATCAGCCCCAGCATTTT.